The rows below give T cell receptor beta chains drawn from one sample of a study of blood T cell repertoires in COVID-19. Profiling relied on immunoSEQ multiplex PCR, and the TCRdb table lists in-frame clones only, not all of them. The data contain 30,000 to 35,000 clones, 80% of them singletons. Material for sequencing was peripheral blood. The origin of the receptors is a man at least 80 years old with acute or convalescent COVID-19. CDR3s include the opening cysteine and the closing phenylalanine or tryptophan.

V gene	CDR3 protein
TRBV6-5	CASSHRDRGVYGYTF
TRBV6-6	CASSYTGGSGYTF
TRBV7-3	CASSLTGVETQYF
TRBV7-6	CASSTGTSGNPYTDTQYF
TRBV7-2	CASSLIGQNTGELFF
TRBV9	CASSVPSGRPNTGELFF
TRBV10-3	CAISDRQGLDSPLHF
TRBV7-2	CASSLSNYEQYF
TRBV15	CATSRGQRDAYEQFF
TRBV18	CASSPHAPTGLTSTDTQYF
TRBV7-3	CASSPNPGLAVADF
TRBV7-9	CASSNPWTSGYEQYF